The 27 T cell receptor beta chains in this list originate from one sample, sequenced in a study of OX40 agonist ivuxolimab in advanced cancers. Data came from immunoSEQ multiplex PCR; TCRdb stores just in-frame clones and leaves some out. The sample lists roughly 70,000 clones, 75% to 90% occurring once. The sequences come from CD4+ or CD8+ T cells sorted from blood, collected in a trial of the OX40 agonist ivuxolimab. These receptors came from an adult with an advanced solid tumor such as melanoma, head and neck, liver or kidney cancer.

The chain is built from TRBV5-1 and TRBJ2-5, with 11 bases lining up with TRBD2. Germline-derived CDR1 and CDR2 are SGHRS and YFSETQ. The CDR3 loop spans 15 amino acids. The V segment lost 4 bases and the J segment 6 bases; nucleotides outside the gene matches: 8. The CDR3 region has the DNA TGCGCCAGCAGCCCAAACACTAGCGGGAGACAGACCCAGTACTTC. It yields the protein CASSPNTSGRQTQYF.

This chain connects TRBV5-1 to TRBJ1-1; 10 bases match TRBD1. The CDR3 contains 16 residues. The germline V gene encodes CDR1 SGHRS and CDR2 YFSETQ. Germline trimming cut 2 bases from V and 6 bases from J; bases unmatched to any gene: 10. The CDR3 protein is CASSLIPTGGSAEAFF. The CDR3, as DNA: TGCGCCAGCAGCTTAATACCGACAGGGGGCTCCGCTGAAGCTTTCTTT.

This chain uses TRBV15 with TRBJ2-1; 9 bases fit TRBD2. The CDR3 runs to 17 residues. Germline V CDR1 and CDR2: LNHNV, YYDKDF (reference sequence). Trimming cost V 0 bases and J 3 bases; bases outside gene matches: 6. As DNA, the CDR3 is TGTGCCACCAGCAGAGACTTAGCGGGAGTGGTCTACAATGAGCAGTTCTTC. This codes for CATSRDLAGVVYNEQFF.

The chain joins TRBV5-6 to TRBJ1-1; TRBD1 aligns across 11 bases. This CDR3 has 14 amino acids. Germline CDR1 SGHDT, CDR2 YYEEEE. V was clipped by 2 bases and J by 5 bases; unmatched bases: 2. As DNA, the CDR3 is TGTGCCAGCAGCTTCGGGACAGGGGGGACTGAAGCTTTCTTT. Protein sequence: CASSFGTGGTEAFF.

V usage is TRBV5-1 and J usage is TRBJ2-1; D not certain. CDR3 length: 13 residues. Trimming stripped 5 bases from V and 3 bases from J, with 9 bases between. The germline V gene has CDR1 SGHRS and CDR2 YFSETQ. CDR3: CASRVRVYNEQFF. DNA for the CDR3: TGCGCCAGCAGGGTCCGGGTCTACAATGAGCAGTTCTTC.

This clone is judged medium-sized (0.01 to 0.1%). The rearrangement uses TRBV28 and TRBJ1-1, with TRBD1 as a possible D gene (5 bases). This CDR3 is 13 amino acids long. Germline values: CDR1 MDHEN, CDR2 SYDVKM. Trimming left V 5 bases short and J 7 bases short, with 14 bases between. CDR3 coding DNA: TGTGCCAGCAGTCCCACAGGACTAATTGAAGCTTTCTTT. Translated, it gives CASSPTGLIEAFF.

The J gene is TRBJ2-1, the V gene TRBV2; no clear D gene. V lost 4 bases, J lost 7 bases, and 11 bases lay in between. This CDR3 has 13 residues. Germline lookup yields CDR1 SNHLY and CDR2 FYNNEI. The CDR3 sequence is CASSGLSPNEQFF. The DNA of the CDR3 is TGTGCCAGCAGTGGGTTAAGCCCAAATGAGCAGTTCTTC. Looking up the rest from reference TRBV2 and TRBJ2-1 gives the full variable domain: EPEVTQTPSHQVTQMGQEVILRCVPISNHLYFYWYRQILGQKVEFLVSFYNNEISEKSEIFDDQFSVERPDGSNFTLKIRSTKLEDSAMYFCASSGLSPNEQFFGPGTRLTVL.

The chain employs TRBV7-6 and TRBJ2-4; D call uncertain. V was trimmed by 2 bases and J by 4 bases, leaving 12 bases between them. CDR1 and CDR2 (germline): SGHVS, FNYEAQ. The CDR3 covers 15 residues. The CDR3 protein is CASSLSPGRKNIQYF. The DNA of the CDR3 is TGTGCCAGCAGCTTATCCCCGGGCAGGAAAAACATTCAGTACTTC.

This clone was seen only a few times. This chain connects TRBV11-2 to TRBJ2-4; D unresolved. The CDR3 is 14 residues long. Per germline, CDR1 SGHAT and CDR2 FQNNGV. The V gene lost 3 bases and the J gene lost 0 bases, with 6 bases spanning the gap. CDR3 sequence reads: CASSFIGAKNIQYF. For the CDR3, the DNA is TGTGCCAGCAGCTTCATCGGAGCCAAAAACATTCAGTACTTC.

The rearrangement joins TRBV5-1 to TRBJ2-3; 7 nucleotides match TRBD2. CDR3 length equals 15 residues. Germline V gene data show CDR1 as SGHRS and CDR2 as YFSETQ. After removal of 5 bases from V and 5 bases from J, the junction contained 11 bases not matched to a gene. Written as DNA, the CDR3 is TGCGCCAGCAGAGGGAGGGAGGGCCATGGAGATACGCAGTATTTT. It encodes CASRGREGHGDTQYF.

The rearrangement links TRBV5-4 to TRBJ2-7, with 10 nucleotides matching TRBD1. The CDR3 sequence is 16 residues long. Unmatched junction bases numbered 11, after V lost 1 base and J lost 7 bases. CDR1 and CDR2 (germline): SGHNT, YYREEE (reference sequence). CDR3 in amino acids: CASSLHFDRGLREQYF. The CDR3 nucleotides read TGTGCCAGCAGCTTGCATTTCGACAGGGGGCTACGGGAGCAGTACTTC.

The V gene is TRBV2, the J gene TRBJ2-7; 10 nucleotides match TRBD2. The CDR3 length is 14 residues. Germline V gene data show CDR1 as SNHLY and CDR2 as FYNNEI. V lost 6 bases, J lost 7 bases, and 9 bases stayed unmatched. CDR3 sequence: CASRIKREGEEQYF. CDR3 DNA sequence: TGTGCCAGCAGGATCAAGCGGGAGGGGGAGGAGCAGTACTTC.

This clone has a single count. The V gene is TRBV11-2, the J gene TRBJ2-7, with D perhaps matching TRBD2 (5 bases). Trimming took 5 bases from V and 6 from J, leaving 23 bases between them. The germline CDR1 and CDR2 sequences are SGHAT and FQNNGV. The CDR3 runs 16 residues. The CDR3 loop reads CASSRSGSGGLVEQYF. The CDR3 DNA sequence: TGTGCCAGCAGCCGTTCTGGTTCAGGAGGATTGGTCGAGCAGTACTTC.

This chain uses TRBV6-6 with TRBJ2-2, with D possibly being TRBD2 (6 bases). Germline CDR1 reads MNHNY; CDR2 reads SVGAGI (reference sequence). V gave up 6 bases and J gave up 7 bases, with 12 bases separating them. The CDR3 consists of 13 residues. CDR3 nucleotides: TGTGCCAGCAGCCCCGGGACTCTCGGGGAGCTGTTTTTT. This gives the protein CASSPGTLGELFF.

V gene TRBV6-1 combines with J gene TRBJ2-7, with 8 bases identical to TRBD1. CDR1 and CDR2 (germline): MNHNS, SASEGT. J lost 2 bases, V lost 6 bases, and 9 bases had no gene match. This CDR3 contains 15 residues. In DNA form, the CDR3 reads TGTGCCAGCAGCCCACTAGGGACAGGAACCTACGAGCAGTACTTC. Translated, it gives CASSPLGTGTYEQYF.

This chain joins TRBV7-9 and TRBJ2-7; D gene uncertain. Trimming removed 1 base from V and 0 bases from J, with 10 bases in between. The germline V gene encodes CDR1 SEHNR and CDR2 FQNEAQ (reference sequence). The CDR3 loop spans 15 amino acids. The CDR3 DNA follows: TGTGCCAGCAGCTTAGGGTCTAAGGGCTCCTACGAGCAGTACTTC. It codes for CASSLGSKGSYEQYF.

The V gene is TRBV5-8, the J gene TRBJ1-2; D not certain. V dropped 2 bases and J dropped 5 bases, with 10 bases sitting between them. The germline CDR1 and CDR2 sequences are SGHTS and YDEGEE. The length of the CDR3 is 13 residues. DNA for the CDR3: TGTGCCAGCAGCTTAGGACGGACGTATGGCTACACCTTC. It encodes CASSLGRTYGYTF.

The chain employs TRBV29-1 and TRBJ1-2; no definite D call. Germline V gene lookup returns CDR1 SQVTM and CDR2 ANQGSEA. V was shortened by 7 bases and J by 3 bases, with 6 bases between the two germline ends. This CDR3 has 10 residues. The CDR3 coding sequence is TGCAGCGCCGGGGACTATGGCTACACCTTC. Translated: CSAGDYGYTF.

This clone has just one count. The chain couples TRBV29-1 to TRBJ2-7; D is possibly TRBD2 (6 bases). CDR1 and CDR2 (germline): SQVTM, ANQGSEA. The CDR3 has 11 amino acids. The CDR3 protein is CAGTAGSEQYF. The DNA of the CDR3 is TGCGCCGGCACCGCGGGATCCGAGCAGTACTTC.

This clone was seen just once. The rearrangement joins TRBV6-5 to TRBJ2-7; unclear D gene. Germline CDR1 reads MNHEY; CDR2 reads SVGAGI. V shed 5 bases and J shed 0 bases, with 11 bases lying between them. CDR3 length: 14 amino acids. The CDR3 DNA reads TGTGCCAGCAGTCCCCGGAGTTACTCCTACGAGCAGTACTTC. Protein product: CASSPRSYSYEQYF.

This chain joins TRBV5-4 and TRBJ2-7; 10 bases are shared with TRBD2. The V segment lost 4 bases and the J segment 1 base; nucleotides outside the gene matches: 5. This CDR3 has 15 amino acids. In germline, CDR1 is SGHNT, CDR2 YYREEE (reference sequence). The CDR3 DNA reads TGTGCCAGCAGCGTTACTAGCGGGACTTCCTACGAGCAGTACTTC. Translated: CASSVTSGTSYEQYF.

The J gene is TRBJ2-1, the V gene TRBV5-1; 8 bases align to TRBD2. V lost 4 bases, J lost 6 bases, and 18 bases stayed unmatched. CDR1 is SGHRS, CDR2 YFSETQ, per germline. This CDR3 is 18 amino acids long. Here the CDR3 reads CASSLRSTLAGSRNEQFF. DNA of the CDR3: TGCGCCAGCAGCCTGAGGTCTACTTTAGCGGGATCGCGCAATGAGCAGTTCTTC.

CDR3 sequence (DNA): TGTGCCAGCAGCGACCCGGTAGATACGCAGTATTTT. This translates into CASSDPVDTQYF. The rearrangement joins TRBV6-4 to TRBJ2-3; D ambiguous. Germline values: CDR1 MRHNA, CDR2 SNTAGT. The CDR3 length is 12 residues. Deletions cut 6 bases from V and 5 bases from J, with 9 bases between.

The chain joins TRBV5-1 to TRBJ1-5; D not certain. Between the trimmed V and J ends, which lost 4 bases and 6 bases, there was a span of 14 bases. The CDR3 length is 14 residues. Germline CDR1 SGHRS, CDR2 YFSETQ. The chain's CDR3 is CASSLSSGSQPQHF. The CDR3 bases are TGCGCCAGCAGCCTTTCCAGCGGGAGTCAGCCCCAGCATTTT. The full variable domain, its missing parts supplied by reference TRBV5-1 and TRBJ1-5, is KAGVTQTPRYLIKTRGQQVTLSCSPISGHRSVSWYQQTPGQGLQFLFEYFSETQRNKGNFPGRFSGRQFSNSRSEMNVSTLELGDSALYLCASSLSSGSQPQHFGDGTRLSIL.

The chain couples TRBV5-4 to TRBJ2-7; 12 nucleotides line up with TRBD1. The CDR3 has 15 amino acids. V was clipped by 3 bases and J by 3 bases; unmatched bases: 4. Germline CDR1 SGHNT, CDR2 YYREEE (reference sequence). As DNA, the CDR3 is TGTGCCAGCAGCTGGGGGGACAGGGGGCTCTACGAGCAGTACTTC. Its translation is CASSWGDRGLYEQYF.

The chain carries TRBV19 and TRBJ2-3; D is uncertain. The V gene lost 7 bases and the J gene lost 5 bases, with 13 bases spanning the gap. The germline CDR1 and CDR2 sequences are LNHDA and SQIVND (reference sequence). The CDR3 consists of 13 residues. The CDR3 protein is CASTLFNGDTQYF. CDR3 DNA: TGTGCCAGTACCTTATTTAACGGAGATACGCAGTATTTT.

The rearrangement uses TRBV5-4 and TRBJ2-5; D is tentatively TRBD1 or TRBD2 (7 bases each). Trimming took 4 bases from V and 5 from J, leaving 18 bases between them. CDR3 length: 15 amino acids. Looked up from germline, CDR1 is SGHNT and CDR2 is YYREEE (reference sequence). CDR3 coding DNA: TGTGCCAGCAGCCCCAGGGGGGGGCCCAGGGAGACCCAGTACTTC. This encodes CASSPRGGPRETQYF.